The rows below give T cell receptor beta chains drawn from one sample of a study of neurological immune-mediated disorders. TCRdb reprocessed the 5' RACE reads via MiXCR and lists one record per CDR3 protein. The sample includes some 83,000 distinct CDR3 sequences, 2.5% to 3% of them seen just once. The sample consisted of PBMCs. These receptors all come from a woman aged 25-40 years with multiple sclerosis. The CDR3 runs from the conserved cysteine through the conserved F or W. D genes are given only for firm matches. The size entry is marked missing in some rows and otherwise reads once, few, many or a size class.

v_gene	j_gene	d_gene	abundance	CDR3nt	CDR3aa
TRBV18	TRBJ1-3	.	few	TGTGCCAGCACGGAATCGAGAGCGCAGGTTGGAAACACCATATATTTT	CASTESRAQVGNTIYF
TRBV20-1	TRBJ1-1	TRBD1	many	TGCAGTGTGAAGAAGGGGGCCTTGAACACTGAAGCTTTCTTT	CSVKKGALNTEAFF
TRBV14	TRBJ2-6	.	many	TGTGCCAGCAGCCAAGAGTTCAAGGGGCCTGGGGCCAACGTCCTGACTTTC	CASSQEFKGPGANVLTF
TRBV6-5	TRBJ2-7	.	many	TGTGCCAGCACCCCGGACTACCAATCCTACGAGCAGTACTTC	CASTPDYQSYEQYF
TRBV4-1	TRBJ2-2	TRBD1	many	TGCGCCAGCAGCCAAGATTTTGGGACAGCGAACACCGGGGAGCTGTTTTTT	CASSQDFGTANTGELFF
TRBV7-3	TRBJ2-7	.	many	TGTGCCAGCAGCTGCCGCCGGGACTTCTCTTACGAGCAGTACTTC	CASSCRRDFSYEQYF
TRBV28	TRBJ2-7	.	many	TGTGCCAGCAGTTTTCAGGGGTTTGCATACGAGCAGTACTTC	CASSFQGFAYEQYF
TRBV27	TRBJ2-7	TRBD2	many	TGTGCCAGCAGTTTATCGCCTAGCGGGGAGAGGGAGCAGTACTTC	CASSLSPSGEREQYF
TRBV4-3	TRBJ2-5	TRBD2	many	TGCGCCAGCAGCCAAGGACCTAGCGGGAGTGGGGAGACCCAGTACTTC	CASSQGPSGSGETQYF
TRBV4-3	TRBJ2-2	TRBD2	.	TGCGCCAGCAGCCAAGGACTAGCGGGAGCCACCGGGGAGCTGTTTTTT	CASSQGLAGATGELFF
TRBV7-2	TRBJ2-5	.	many	TGTGCCAGCAGCTTAACGGTGTCCCTGGAGACCCAGTACTTC	CASSLTVSLETQYF
TRBV28	TRBJ1-2	.	many	TGTGCCAGCGGAACCAGGGACTATGGCTACACCTTC	CASGTRDYGYTF
TRBV7-8	TRBJ2-7	.	many	TGTGCCAGCTGCGACTTTACCTACGAGCAGTACTTC	CASCDFTYEQYF
TRBV20-1	TRBJ1-1	.	many	TGCAGTGCTAGAGAAACGAACAGGGTTACTGAAGCTTTCTTT	CSARETNRVTEAFF
TRBV7-9	TRBJ1-2	.	.	TGTGCCAGCAGCCCCCCTCGGCAGGGGAAAATGGGCTACACCTTC	CASSPPRQGKMGYTF
TRBV15	TRBJ2-3	.	many	TGTGCCACCAGCAGAGAGTTGCAGTACACAGATACGCAGTATTTT	CATSRELQYTDTQYF
TRBV7-9	TRBJ1-1	.	many	TGTGCCAGCAGACTAGGACATACGAACACTGAAGCTTTCTTT	CASRLGHTNTEAFF
TRBV27	TRBJ1-4	.	many	TGTGCCAGCACCAGTACAGCGGGATCTAATGAAAAACTGTTTTTT	CASTSTAGSNEKLFF
TRBV20-1	TRBJ1-5	TRBD1	many	TGCAGTGCACCGGGACAGGGGCTTGGGCAGCCCCAGCATTTT	CSAPGQGLGQPQHF
TRBV5-1	TRBJ2-3	.	many	TGCGCCAGCAGCCAAGGGCGGGGAAGCAGTTCTCCGCAGTATTTT	CASSQGRGSSSPQYF
TRBV29-1	TRBJ2-3	TRBD2	many	TGCAGCGTTGTGGGCGGGAGGGATACGCAGTATTTT	CSVVGGRDTQYF
TRBV27	TRBJ2-2	TRBD1	many	TGTGCCAGCAGCCTGGACAGGGGGCAGCGGATAACCGGGGAGCTGTTTTTT	CASSLDRGQRITGELFF
TRBV12-3/TRBV12-4	TRBJ2-1	TRBD2	many	TGTGCCAGCGGGAGGACTAGCGGGCCCTTCAATGAGCAGTTCTTC	CASGRTSGPFNEQFF
TRBV4-3	TRBJ2-1	.	many	TGCGCCAGCAGCCAAGAGCCGGGACAAACCTACAATGAGCAGTTCTTC	CASSQEPGQTYNEQFF
TRBV20-1	TRBJ2-7	.	many	TGCAGTGCTGGGCTAGCGACTGCCTACGAGCAGTACTTC	CSAGLATAYEQYF
TRBV5-1	TRBJ2-7	.	many	TGCGCCAGCAGCTTGCCGGGAACATATGTCTACGAGCAGTACTTC	CASSLPGTYVYEQYF
TRBV20-1	TRBJ2-7	TRBD2	many	TGCAGTGCTAGAGACTCCCTAGCGGGAATAAATTACGAGCAGTACTTC	CSARDSLAGINYEQYF
TRBV5-1	TRBJ2-3	TRBD1	many	TGCGCCAGCAGCGGGGGGACAGGGGAAGATACGCAGTATTTT	CASSGGTGEDTQYF
TRBV5-1	TRBJ2-1	.	many	TGCGCCAGCAGCCCCCAGGTCGGGGCAGGAACCATTTACAATGAGCAGTTCTTC	CASSPQVGAGTIYNEQFF
TRBV7-2	TRBJ1-2	TRBD1	many	TGTGCCAGCAGCCCGGGACAGGGATTTTTCTATGGCTACACCTTC	CASSPGQGFFYGYTF
TRBV4-3	TRBJ2-2	.	.	TGCGCCAGCAGCCAAGATGTGGGCACCGGGGAGCTGTTTTTT	CASSQDVGTGELFF
TRBV5-1	TRBJ1-1	.	many	TGCGCCAGCAGCAAGGGACAATCGTCATCTGAAGCTTTCTTT	CASSKGQSSSEAFF
TRBV6-5	TRBJ2-1	TRBD2	many	TGTGCCAGCCGCATTGCGGGAGGCTGGGATGAGCAGTTCTTC	CASRIAGGWDEQFF
TRBV11-3	TRBJ2-2	.	many	TGTGCCAGCAGCTTAGATGGTCACTGGCGATCCACCGGGGAGCTGTTTTTT	CASSLDGHWRSTGELFF
TRBV5-6	TRBJ1-2	.	many	TGTGCCAGCAGCTTGGATTCACGGCTTGACGAGGGCTACACCTTC	CASSLDSRLDEGYTF
TRBV29-1	TRBJ2-7	.	many	TGCAGCGTTGTCGGACGAGAGCAGTACTTC	CSVVGREQYF
TRBV25-1	TRBJ2-7	TRBD2	many	TGTGCCAGCAGTGATAGCGGGAGGTCCCACGAGCAGTACTTC	CASSDSGRSHEQYF
TRBV21-1	TRBJ2-5	.	many	TGTGCCAGCAGCCAAAATCCGGGGGAGGCCCCGCAAGAGACCCAGTACTTC	CASSQNPGEAPQETQYF
TRBV12-3/TRBV12-4	TRBJ2-3	.	many	TGTGCCAGCAGTTTACAAGGGTACGCAGATACGCAGTATTTT	CASSLQGYADTQYF
TRBV4-3	TRBJ1-1	TRBD1	once	TGCGCCAGCAGCCAAGATAGACAGGGGATTAACACTGAAGCTTTCTTT	CASSQDRQGINTEAFF
TRBV7-9	TRBJ2-7	TRBD2	many	TGTGCCAGCAGCCGTAGCGGGAGGGGCTACGAGCAGTACTTC	CASSRSGRGYEQYF
TRBV29-1	TRBJ2-1	.	many	TGCAGCGTTGCATACAACTCCTACAATGAGCAGTTCTTC	CSVAYNSYNEQFF
TRBV12-3/TRBV12-4	TRBJ2-7	.	many	TGTGCCAGCAGCCGGGTAATTCGGGGCAGCCCAACCCACCCCTACGAGCAGTACTTC	CASSRVIRGSPTHPYEQYF
TRBV12-3/TRBV12-4	TRBJ2-3	.	many	TGTGCCAGCAGCCTACCAGCGACGACAGATACGCAGTATTTT	CASSLPATTDTQYF
TRBV10-3	TRBJ2-3	.	many	TGTGCCATCAGTGACTCCCAGAACCCAGATACGCAGTATTTT	CAISDSQNPDTQYF
TRBV6-2/TRBV6-3	TRBJ2-7	TRBD2	many	TGTGCCAGCAGCCATACCGGGACTAGTTCCTACGAGCAGTACTTC	CASSHTGTSSYEQYF
TRBV12-3/TRBV12-4	TRBJ2-1	.	many	TGTGCCAGCAGTTTAAGGGTGGGGGGGGCCCATGAGCAGTTCTTC	CASSLRVGGAHEQFF
TRBV29-1	TRBJ1-1	.	many	TGCAGCGTTGAAGTAGCCGGGACACTTGAAGCTTTCTTT	CSVEVAGTLEAFF
TRBV12-3/TRBV12-4	TRBJ2-7	TRBD2	many	TGTGCCAGCAGTCCTCTGCCTCGATTAGCGGGAGGCCCCTACGAGCAGTACTTC	CASSPLPRLAGGPYEQYF
TRBV4-1	TRBJ1-2	TRBD1	.	TGCGCCAGCAGGCAAACAGGGGCAGACTATGGCTACAACTTC	CASRQTGADYGYNF
TRBV7-9	TRBJ2-7	.	many	TGTGCCAGCAGCTTACTAGCGAGACCTTACGAGCAGTACTTC	CASSLLARPYEQYF
TRBV20-1	TRBJ2-1	TRBD1	many	TGCAGGGGACAGGGGACCAATGAGCAGTTCTTC	CRGQGTNEQFF
TRBV7-2	TRBJ2-5	.	many	TGTGCCAGCAGCTTTTTTTCATCAGGGGGGGAGACCCAGTACTTC	CASSFFSSGGETQYF
TRBV7-9	TRBJ2-1	.	many	TGTGCCAGCAGCTTAGTTGGAGGCGCGCAACCCCACAATGAGCAGTTCTTC	CASSLVGGAQPHNEQFF
TRBV24-1	TRBJ2-5	.	many	TGTGCCACCAGTGATTTTGCGACAAGAGAGACCCAGTACTTC	CATSDFATRETQYF